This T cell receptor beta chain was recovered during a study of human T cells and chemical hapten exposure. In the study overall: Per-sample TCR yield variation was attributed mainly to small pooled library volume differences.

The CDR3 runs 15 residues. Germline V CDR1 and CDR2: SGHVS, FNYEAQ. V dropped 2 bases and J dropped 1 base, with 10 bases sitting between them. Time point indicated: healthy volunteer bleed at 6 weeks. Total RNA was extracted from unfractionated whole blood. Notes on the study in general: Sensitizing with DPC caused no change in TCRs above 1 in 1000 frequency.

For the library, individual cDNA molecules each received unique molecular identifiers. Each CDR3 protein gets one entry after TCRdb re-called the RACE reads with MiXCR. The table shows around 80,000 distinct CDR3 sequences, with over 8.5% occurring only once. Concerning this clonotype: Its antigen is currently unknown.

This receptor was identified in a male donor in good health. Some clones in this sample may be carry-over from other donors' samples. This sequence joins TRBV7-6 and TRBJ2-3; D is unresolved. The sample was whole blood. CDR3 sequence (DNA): TGTGCCAGCAGCTTATCGGCGGCTCGCACAGATACGCAGTATTTT. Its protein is CASSLSAARTDTQYF.